This T cell receptor beta chain was profiled in a study of identical twins. The germline V gene has CDR1 LGHDT and CDR2 YNNKEL (reference sequence). CDR3 length equals 12 residues. MiXCR, run by TCRdb on the 5' RACE reads, gives a single entry per CDR3 protein. The sample has around 1.7 million distinct CDR3 sequences; roughly 35% are singletons. A remark on this clonotype: This may stem from a read error, because a much larger clone lies one nucleotide away.

Sequencing input: cord blood. This TCR derives from a newborn girl in good health. The V gene is TRBV3-1, the J gene TRBJ2-7; D is unresolved. The CDR3 bases are TGTGCCAGCAGCCAAGCAGTCTACGGGCAGTACTTC. Translated: CASSQAVYGQYF.